What follows are 24 T cell receptor beta chains derived from one specimen sequenced in a study of shared clonotypes between healthy human individuals (dated by TCRdb to 2020 to 2021). Receptor amplification or capture employed the immunoSEQ multiplex PCR assay. What TCRdb holds here is the immuneACCESS table cut down to in-frame rearrangements. Part of the clones is not present; checked against another copy, under half of the missing clones reflect an unresolved V gene, and the others are unexplained. The sample table shows about 1 million clones, and approximately 72% are seen once. The ten largest clonotypes hold 1.4% of the sample. The specimen was memory CD4+ T cells sorted from blood. The sample's cell subset or site label, in plain terms: CD45RA-negative fraction. The receptors stem from a man in his late teens or twenties in good health.

This clone occurred a few times. V is TRBV9 and J is TRBJ2-7; 13 nucleotides agree with TRBD2. CDR3 length: 15 residues. Trimming removed 3 bases from V and 7 bases from J; junction bases left unmatched: 7. Germline CDR1 reads SGDLS; CDR2 reads YYNGEE. The CDR3 DNA reads TGTGCCAGCAGCGCTCGGACTAGCGGGAGAGAAGAGCAGTACTTC. Translation gives CASSARTSGREEQYF.

The rearrangement links TRBV19 to TRBJ1-6, with 9 bases lining up with TRBD1. J was trimmed by 7 bases and V by 4 bases; bases with no gene match: 5. The CDR3 runs to 15 residues. CDR1 is LNHDA and CDR2 is SQIVND in the germline V gene (reference sequence). This CDR3 is CASSRRDRENSPLHF. CDR3 coding DNA: TGTGCCAGTAGTAGGCGGGACAGGGAAAATTCACCCCTCCACTTT.

The chain carries TRBV18 and TRBJ2-1, with 12 bases that match TRBD2. The length of the CDR3 is 15 residues. Trimming at V came to 5 bases and at J to 4 bases, leaving 3 bases not matched to a gene. The V gene's germline CDR1 is KGHSH and CDR2 LQKENI. As DNA, the CDR3 is TGTGCCAGCTCAGGACTAGCGGGGCCTTACAATGAGCAGTTCTTC. It specifies CASSGLAGPYNEQFF.

The chain combines TRBV27 with TRBJ2-3; D remains unclear. The germline V gene has CDR1 MNHEY and CDR2 SMNVEV (reference sequence). This CDR3 is 16 amino acids long. Trimming took off 9 bases at V and 3 bases at J, with 22 bases between the two ends. The CDR3 is CASQSSGGAKTDTQYF. The CDR3 DNA reads as TGTGCCAGTCAAAGCTCCGGTGGAGCCAAGACAGATACGCAGTATTTT.

This clone was picked up a small number of times. The chain joins TRBV6-6 to TRBJ2-5; D is ambiguous. CDR3 length: 12 amino acids. Germline CDR1 MNHNY, CDR2 SVGAGI (reference sequence). V dropped 6 bases and J dropped 13 bases, with 18 bases sitting between them. The CDR3 is CASSQDQPIWYF. The CDR3 nucleotides are TGTGCCAGCAGCCAGGACCAGCCGATCTGGTACTTC.

The chain links TRBV29-1 to TRBJ1-2; 8 bases fit TRBD1. From germline, CDR1 is SQVTM and CDR2 ANQGSEA. The CDR3 length is 12 residues. V lost 3 bases and J lost 7; bases outside the gene matches: 4. The CDR3 loop is CSVESDRGGYTF. CDR3 bases: TGCAGCGTTGAGAGTGACAGGGGTGGCTACACCTTC.

This clone appeared a single time. This chain connects TRBV2 to TRBJ2-3; D may be TRBD2 (6 bases). This CDR3 is 14 amino acids long. Trimming pared 6 bases from V and 2 bases from J, leaving 12 bases between. CDR1 is SNHLY and CDR2 is FYNNEI in the germline V gene. The CDR3 spells CASSGGVVTDTQYF. Written as DNA, the CDR3 is TGTGCCAGCAGCGGCGGGGTAGTCACAGATACGCAGTATTTT.

The V gene is TRBV11-2, the J gene TRBJ2-7; 10 nucleotides align to TRBD2. Germline loops: CDR1 SGHAT, CDR2 FQNNGV. With V trimmed by 4 bases and J by 4 bases, 7 bases remained unmatched. The CDR3 is made up of 15 amino acids. CDR3 sequence reads: CASSYSSGSMYEQYF. CDR3 nucleotide sequence: TGTGCCAGCAGCTACTCTAGCGGGAGTATGTACGAGCAGTACTTC. Variable domain in full (rest from reference TRBV11-2 and TRBJ2-7): EAGVAQSPRYKIIEKRQSVAFWCNPISGHATLYWYQQILGQGPKLLIQFQNNGVVDDSQLPKDRFSAERLKGVDSTLKIQPAKLEDSAVYLCASSYSSGSMYEQYFGPGTRLTVT.

As DNA, the CDR3 is TGTGCCACTTCATTTACCGGGTCCTTCTATGGCTACACCTTC. It yields the protein CATSFTGSFYGYTF. The chain joins TRBV15 to TRBJ1-2; D not resolved. The V end lost 9 bases, the J end lost 4 bases, and 18 bases lay between the germline ends. This CDR3 has 14 residues. Germline lookup yields CDR1 LNHNV and CDR2 YYDKDF (reference sequence).

This clone was seen a handful of times. The chain uses TRBV11-2 and TRBJ1-4; TRBD1 is a possible D gene (6 bases). Germline values: CDR1 SGHAT, CDR2 FQNNGV. The CDR3 spans 15 residues. V was trimmed by 1 base and J by 8 bases, leaving 14 bases between them. CDR3 sequence: CASSLGGRGIEKLFF. The CDR3 DNA reads TGTGCCAGCAGCTTAGGTGGCAGGGGCATCGAAAAACTGTTTTTT.

This sequence joins TRBV6-5 and TRBJ1-1; TRBD1 aligns across 10 bases. The length of the CDR3 is 15 residues. Germline-derived CDR1 and CDR2 are MNHEY and SVGAGI. J gave up 5 bases and V 6 bases, and 9 bases lay outside the gene matches. CDR3 amino acids: CASRPRDRGRTEAFF. The CDR3 nucleotides are TGTGCCAGCAGACCACGGGACAGGGGAAGGACTGAAGCTTTCTTT.

V is TRBV10-1 and J is TRBJ2-3; the match to TRBD2 covers 12 bases. There are 16 residues in the CDR3. With V trimmed by 5 bases and J by 2 bases, 5 bases remained unmatched. Germline lookup yields CDR1 WNHNN and CDR2 SYGVQD (reference sequence). CDR3 sequence (DNA): TGCGCCAGCAGTAAGGGACTAGCGGGTTACACAGATACGCAGTATTTT. It specifies CASSKGLAGYTDTQYF.

The V gene is TRBV6-6, the J gene TRBJ1-4, with a possible D match to TRBD1 (6 bases). The ends were cut back, 0 bases at V and 2 bases at J, with 10 bases in the middle. The CDR3 extends over 16 amino acids. CDR1 and CDR2 (germline): MNHNY, SVGAGI (reference sequence). In DNA, the CDR3 is TGTGCCAGCAGTTACTCGGGGGGGCTGACTAATGAAAAACTGTTTTTT. Amino acid sequence: CASSYSGGLTNEKLFF.

The rearrangement joins TRBV7-8 to TRBJ2-1; possibly TRBD1 for D (5 bases). This CDR3 is built from 13 residues. Germline V lookup: CDR1 SGHVS, CDR2 FQNEAQ. Between the trimmed V and J ends, which lost 1 base and 9 bases, there was a span of 10 bases. DNA of the CDR3: TGTGCCAGCAGCTTAGGCAGGGATCCTGAGCAGTTCTTC. It codes for CASSLGRDPEQFF.

The genes are TRBV19 and TRBJ2-7; no reliable D call. Trimming removed 0 bases from V and 0 bases from J, with 6 bases in between. The CDR3 loop spans 14 amino acids. Germline V gene sequence: CDR1 LNHDA, CDR2 SQIVND (reference sequence). The chain's CDR3 is CASSIDQHSYEQYF. The CDR3 DNA is TGTGCCAGTAGTATAGACCAGCACTCCTACGAGCAGTACTTC. The full variable domain, with the rest looked up from reference TRBV19 and TRBJ2-7, is DGGITQSPKYLFRKEGQNVTLSCEQNLNHDAMYWYRQDPGQGLRLIYYSQIVNDFQKGDIAEGYSVSREKKESFPLTVTSAQKNPTAFYLCASSIDQHSYEQYFGPGTRLTVT.

This chain connects TRBV28 to TRBJ2-6; D gene uncertain. The CDR3 consists of 15 residues. In germline, CDR1 is MDHEN, CDR2 SYDVKM. Trimming left V 6 bases short and J 1 base short, with 10 bases between. The chain's CDR3 is CASSALGSGANVLTF. DNA of the CDR3: TGTGCCAGCAGCGCCCTCGGTTCTGGGGCCAACGTCCTGACTTTC.

The CDR3 DNA reads TGTGCCAGCAGCGTAACAGGGAGCTATGGCTACACCTTC. This codes for CASSVTGSYGYTF. This chain joins TRBV9 and TRBJ1-2, with D possibly matching TRBD1 (6 bases). The V end lost 1 base, the J end lost 4 bases, and 8 bases lay between the germline ends. The CDR3 is 13 residues long. The germline CDR1 and CDR2 sequences are SGDLS and YYNGEE.

The chain carries TRBV11-2 and TRBJ2-1; weak D call: TRBD2 (5 bases). This CDR3 is built from 15 residues. Trimming shortened V by 5 bases and J by 5 bases, and 16 bases separated the two germline ends. CDR1 is SGHAT and CDR2 is FQNNGV in the germline V gene. Written as DNA, the CDR3 is TGTGCCAGCAGCCCTCTGACTAACGGGAACAATGAGCAGTTCTTC. This codes for CASSPLTNGNNEQFF.

The genes are TRBV20-1 and TRBJ1-1; TRBD1 might be the D (5 bases). The CDR3 runs 11 residues. Trimming removed 3 bases at V and 8 bases at J, with 10 bases between. Germline lookup yields CDR1 DFQATT and CDR2 SNEGSKA (reference sequence). The CDR3 protein is CSASRAAEAFF. The DNA for the CDR3 is TGCAGTGCTAGCAGGGCAGCAGAAGCTTTCTTT.

The chain carries TRBV19 and TRBJ2-1; 12 bases line up with TRBD2. This CDR3 spans 14 amino acids. The junction had 4 bases not matched to a gene; V was cut back by 9 bases and J by 4 bases. Germline V gene sequence: CDR1 LNHDA, CDR2 SQIVND (reference sequence). CDR3 region: CASKLAGGYNEQFF. CDR3 nucleotide sequence: TGTGCCAGCAAGCTAGCGGGAGGGTACAATGAGCAGTTCTTC.

The chain recombines TRBV5-1 with TRBJ1-3; TRBD1 aligns across 10 bases. The germline gives CDR1 SGHRS, CDR2 YFSETQ. The length of the CDR3 is 16 residues. The junction had 4 bases not matched to a gene; V was cut back by 4 bases and J by 0 bases. The CDR3 nucleotides are TGCGCCAGCAGCCGGGACAGGGGACACTCTGGAAACACCATATATTTT. It specifies CASSRDRGHSGNTIYF.

V usage is TRBV5-5 and J usage is TRBJ2-2, with D unclear. Deletions cut 0 bases from V and 1 base from J, with 10 bases between. This CDR3 spans 16 amino acids. Germline CDR1 is SGHKS and CDR2 is YYEKEE (reference sequence). This CDR3 is CASSLAVRRNTGELFF. CDR3 DNA: TGTGCCAGCAGCTTGGCCGTCAGGAGGAACACCGGGGAGCTGTTTTTT.

The J gene is TRBJ2-5, the V gene TRBV7-8; the D call may be TRBD1 or TRBD2 (5 bases each). CDR1 SGHVS and CDR2 FQNEAQ come from the germline V gene. Trimming shortened V by 1 base and J by 0 bases, and 12 bases separated the two germline ends. The CDR3 length is 16 residues. CDR3 sequence reads: CASSLGSRGNQETQYF. The DNA for the CDR3 is TGTGCCAGCAGCTTAGGGTCGAGGGGTAACCAAGAGACCCAGTACTTC.

V is TRBV2 and J is TRBJ1-2, with 8 positions matching TRBD1. The CDR3 sequence is 13 residues long. Per germline, CDR1 SNHLY and CDR2 FYNNEI. V lost 10 bases to trimming and J lost 0 bases; unmatched junction nucleotides: 4. The DNA of the CDR3 is TGTGCCACAGGGGGACAGGCTAACTATGGCTACACCTTC. It encodes CATGGQANYGYTF.